The 20 T cell receptor beta chains given below trace back to one sample, sequenced in a study of shared clonotypes between healthy human individuals. Using immunoSEQ multiplex PCR, the repertoire was profiled, and TCRdb retains in-frame clones only, with some absent. The data show about 2.4 million clones, with over 85% seen just once and 0.36% held by the top ten. The sequencing sample was made of naive CD4+ T cells from PBMCs. Subset described: CD45RA+ positively selected. The source of these receptors is a man between 18 and 35 years old in good health. Some clones in this sample may be carry-over from other donors' samples.

The genes are TRBV5-6 and TRBJ1-1; D might be TRBD1 (5 bases). CDR1 and CDR2 (germline): SGHDT, YYEEEE. This CDR3 region has 15 residues. V lost 2 bases, J lost 6 bases, and 17 bases lay in between. This CDR3 is CASSFGAGRRPEAFF. CDR3 nucleotides: TGTGCCAGCAGCTTTGGTGCGGGGCGTCGCCCTGAAGCTTTCTTT.

The V gene is TRBV9, the J gene TRBJ1-3; the D gene is possibly TRBD1 (6 bases). Germline lookup yields CDR1 SGDLS and CDR2 YYNGEE. Trimming cost V 0 bases and J 0 bases, with 10 bases left between them. The CDR3 consists of 16 residues. CDR3 in DNA: TGTGCCAGCAGCGTAGATCAGGGGAGCTCTGGAAACACCATATATTTT. Translating it yields CASSVDQGSSGNTIYF.

The V gene is TRBV11-2, the J gene TRBJ2-7; D call uncertain. The V and J ends lost 2 bases and 3 bases respectively, with 11 bases between them. This CDR3 contains 14 residues. Germline V gene lookup returns CDR1 SGHAT and CDR2 FQNNGV. In DNA, the CDR3 is TGTGCCAGCAGCTTACTTACAGCTATCTACGAGCAGTACTTC. Residues: CASSLLTAIYEQYF.

The J gene is TRBJ2-7, the V gene TRBV27; D is perhaps TRBD1 (6 bases). This CDR3 has 14 residues. V was shortened by 2 bases and J by 3 bases, with 11 bases between the two germline ends. CDR1 is MNHEY and CDR2 is SMNVEV in the germline V gene (reference sequence). CDR3 in DNA: TGTGCCAGCAGTTTAACAGGGCCCCGCTACGAGCAGTACTTC. Its protein product is CASSLTGPRYEQYF.

The V call is TRBV2, the J call TRBJ2-7, with D uncertain. Trimming left V 3 bases short and J 6 bases short, with 15 bases between. Germline V gives CDR1 SNHLY, CDR2 FYNNEI. This CDR3 contains 14 residues. The CDR3 is CASSDCGSGCEQYF. The CDR3 DNA is TGTGCCAGCAGTGATTGTGGGTCCGGTTGCGAGCAGTACTTC.

Written as DNA, the CDR3 is TGTGCCAGCAGCCCCCTCGGGACGGCGACCGGGGAGCTGTTTTTT. This encodes CASSPLGTATGELFF. The rearrangement links TRBV6-5 to TRBJ2-2, with D perhaps matching TRBD1 or TRBD2 (5 bases each). The CDR3 runs 15 residues. Trimming took 6 bases from V and 5 from J, leaving 16 bases between them. Germline assignment: CDR1 MNHEY and CDR2 SVGAGI.

The rearrangement uses TRBV4-1 and TRBJ1-1; TRBD1 matches at 10 bases. Trimming cost V 0 bases and J 2 bases; bases outside gene matches: 9. Germline-derived CDR1 and CDR2 are MGHRA and YSYEKL. The CDR3 covers 18 residues. The DNA for the CDR3 is TGCGCCAGCAGCCAAGAAGAAGTAGGGACAGGGGTAAACACTGAAGCTTTCTTT. Its translation is CASSQEEVGTGVNTEAFF.

The chain combines TRBV15 with TRBJ2-7; 7 nucleotides line up with TRBD2. V was pared by 3 bases and J by 0 bases, with 5 bases of the junction left unmatched. The CDR3 totals 15 residues. Germline V CDR1 and CDR2: LNHNV, YYDKDF (reference sequence). The CDR3 loop is CATSRQGGTSYEQYF. As DNA, the CDR3 is TGTGCCACCAGCAGGCAGGGAGGGACCTCCTACGAGCAGTACTTC.

The chain employs TRBV10-3 and TRBJ2-1; 14 bases match TRBD2. The V gene's germline CDR1 is ENHRY and CDR2 SYGVKD. The length of the CDR3 is 16 residues. J gave up 6 bases and V 6 bases, and 7 bases lay outside the gene matches. The CDR3 reads CAIRGTSGSEFNEQFF. The CDR3 region has the DNA TGTGCCATCAGGGGGACTAGCGGGAGCGAGTTCAATGAGCAGTTCTTC.

The rearrangement links TRBV4-1 to TRBJ2-2; possibly TRBD1 for D (6 bases). Germline V gene sequence: CDR1 MGHRA, CDR2 YSYEKL. This CDR3 is built from 17 residues. V was cut by 1 base and J by 3 bases, with 15 bases left in between. The CDR3 coding sequence is TGCGCCAGCAGCCAAGCAATCAGGGGATATGACACCGGGGAGCTGTTTTTT. Translated, it gives CASSQAIRGYDTGELFF.

This chain connects TRBV6-1 to TRBJ1-4, with D hard to call. The CDR3 extends over 13 amino acids. V lost 2 bases, J lost 8 bases, and 9 bases lay in between. The germline V gene has CDR1 MNHNS and CDR2 SASEGT. The CDR3 nucleotides are TGTGCCAGCAGTGAACTGGCGCGGGAAAAACTGTTTTTT. This encodes CASSELAREKLFF.

This chain links TRBV10-3 with TRBJ1-1, with D hard to call. CDR1 ENHRY and CDR2 SYGVKD come from the germline V gene. The germline V and J ends were trimmed by 0 bases and 3 bases, with 11 bases remaining between them. This CDR3 has 15 residues. In DNA form, the CDR3 reads TGTGCCATCAGTGAGTCGATGAATGGGGACACTGAAGCTTTCTTT. As protein: CAISESMNGDTEAFF.

This rearrangement joins TRBV5-6 to TRBJ2-6, with TRBD1 identical over 7 bases. V dropped 6 bases and J dropped 0; count of bases not matched to a gene: 15. Germline lookup yields CDR1 SGHDT and CDR2 YYEEEE. The CDR3 is made up of 19 amino acids. The CDR3 bases are TGTGCCAGCACCCCCCAGGTTGGACAGGACCTCTCTGGGGCCAACGTCCTGACTTTC. This translates into CASTPQVGQDLSGANVLTF.

V is TRBV7-2 and J is TRBJ2-1; D perhaps matches TRBD2 (5 bases). CDR1 and CDR2 from the germline V gene are SGHTA and FQGNSA. CDR3 length: 17 residues. Trimming took 2 bases from V and 0 from J, leaving 14 bases between them. The CDR3 reads CASSLFWVEGSYNEQFF. CDR3 DNA sequence: TGTGCCAGCAGCTTATTCTGGGTCGAGGGCTCCTACAATGAGCAGTTCTTC.

This chain links TRBV7-9 with TRBJ2-3; 9 bases align to TRBD1. Germline-derived CDR1 and CDR2 are SEHNR and FQNEAQ (reference sequence). This CDR3 comprises 15 residues. The V gene end was trimmed by 5 bases and the J gene end by 5 bases; junction bases not matched to a gene: 8. The CDR3 here is CASSRWDRVGDTQYF. In nucleotides, the CDR3 is TGTGCCAGCAGCCGCTGGGACAGGGTAGGAGATACGCAGTATTTT.

V usage is TRBV27 and J usage is TRBJ2-3; D gene unclear. The germline CDR1 and CDR2 sequences are MNHEY and SMNVEV (reference sequence). Trimming took off 5 bases at V and 0 bases at J, with 6 bases between the two ends. The length of the CDR3 is 13 residues. The CDR3 here is CASSETSTDTQYF. The CDR3 DNA is TGTGCCAGCAGTGAGACTAGCACAGATACGCAGTATTTT.

Worth noting for this clone: Distinct nucleotide sequences in the sample also encode this CDR3. The J gene is TRBJ2-7, the V gene TRBV28; no reliable D call. CDR3 length equals 11 residues. Trimming removed 4 bases from V and 7 bases from J, with 8 bases in between. CDR1 is MDHEN and CDR2 is SYDVKM in the germline V gene. CDR3 residues: CASSSSREQYF. The CDR3 bases are TGTGCCAGCAGTTCGTCCCGGGAGCAGTACTTC.

The chain joins TRBV7-2 to TRBJ2-1; D not resolved. The V and J ends lost 3 bases and 7 bases respectively, with 7 bases between them. Germline loops: CDR1 SGHTA, CDR2 FQGNSA. This CDR3 is built from 12 residues. CDR3 DNA: TGTGCCAGCAGCTTCGGAAGAAATGAGCAGTTCTTC. Amino acids: CASSFGRNEQFF.

This clone was found a few times. The gene calls are TRBV10-1 and TRBJ1-1, with a possible D match to TRBD1 (5 bases). The V gene lost 4 bases and the J gene lost 1 base, with 13 bases spanning the gap. Germline V gene sequence: CDR1 WNHNN, CDR2 SYGVQD (reference sequence). The CDR3 runs to 15 residues. CDR3 DNA sequence: TGCGCCAGCAGTGGAGGGGACGTTGGGAACACTGAAGCTTTCTTT. As protein: CASSGGDVGNTEAFF.

This sequence joins TRBV2 and TRBJ2-7, with TRBD1 identical over 7 bases. In germline, CDR1 is SNHLY, CDR2 FYNNEI. The CDR3 covers 13 residues. V gave up 9 bases and J gave up 0 bases; unmatched junction bases: 5. The CDR3 nucleotides are TGTGCCAGTAAGACAGGGATCTCCTACGAGCAGTACTTC. This codes for CASKTGISYEQYF. Based on the CDR3 plus reference TRBV2 and TRBJ2-7, the full variable domain is EPEVTQTPSHQVTQMGQEVILRCVPISNHLYFYWYRQILGQKVEFLVSFYNNEISEKSEIFDDQFSVERPDGSNFTLKIRSTKLEDSAMYFCASKTGISYEQYFGPGTRLTVT.